Detailed here is one T cell receptor (beta chain). Its matching antigen is unknown. The V end lost 5 bases, the J end lost 5 bases, and 13 bases lay between the germline ends. The CDR3 loop spans 13 amino acids. Germline V CDR1 and CDR2: SGHTA, FQGTGA. This sample was taken from a study of cytomegalovirus exposure and HLA in healthy donors. Study-wide results and caveats: Reports described diagnosis of cytomegalovirus status by the classifier as highly specific and sensitive. In vitro testing confirmed a few CMV-associated chains as specific for CMV antigens. Listed as cytomegalovirus-associated were 164 TCR beta chains.

Profiling relied on immunoSEQ multiplex PCR, and the TCRdb table lists in-frame clones only, not all of them. The sample yields some 130,000 clones, 84% seen once. While the first cohort had about 610 subjects, the donors belonged to the separate validation cohort of about 120 subjects. This TCR came from a woman aged 25-40 years in good health and CMV-seronegative. What was sequenced was PBMCs. V usage is TRBV7-3 and J usage is TRBJ2-7; perhaps TRBD2 as D (6 bases). The CDR3 DNA sequence: TGTGCCAGCAGCCCCAGGCCGGGGGACGAGCAGTACTTC. Amino acid sequence: CASSPRPGDEQYF.